What follows are 28 T cell receptor beta chains derived from one specimen sequenced in a study of blood T cells in healthy people across ages. Together with a sample-barcoded 5' primer, a J-beta primer mix was included in a second PCR lasting roughly 6 to 12 cycles. TCRdb reprocessed the 5' RACE reads via MiXCR and lists one record per CDR3 protein. This table has roughly 900,000 distinct CDR3 sequences, roughly 48% appearing once. Sequenced: blood. All receptors come from a man aged 25 to 40 in good health.

As to this clonotype: Its ends do not fully match the called genes, so a read error is possible. The chain has TRBV20-1 and TRBJ2-1, with TRBD2 matching 9 bases. Germline CDR1 DFQATT, CDR2 SNEGSKA (reference sequence). The CDR3 has 17 amino acids. The CDR3 sequence: CSPRRVAGVLRYNEQFF. In nucleotides, the CDR3 is TGCAGTCCCCGGCGGGTAGCGGGAGTTTTGAGGTACAATGAACAGTTCTTC.

The gene calls are TRBV5-1 and TRBJ2-1, with TRBD1 matching over 7 bases. V lost 1 base and J lost 5; bases outside the gene matches: 9. In germline, CDR1 is SGHRS, CDR2 YFSETQ. The CDR3 length is 16 residues. This chain's CDR3 is CASSLIAGDSNNEQFF. The CDR3 DNA reads as TGCGCCAGCAGCTTGATTGCTGGGGACAGCAACAATGAGCAGTTCTTC.

The genes are TRBV7-3 and TRBJ2-3; D possibly uses TRBD1 or TRBD2 (6 bases each). The CDR3 has 13 amino acids. The germline V gene has CDR1 SGHTA and CDR2 FQGTGA. V lost 5 bases to trimming and J lost 5 bases, with 11 bases between them. The CDR3 DNA reads as TGTGCCAGCAGCGGGGGGCCGATAGATACGCAGTATTTT. Protein product: CASSGGPIDTQYF.

The chain links TRBV5-1 to TRBJ1-1; D not certain. The CDR3 totals 14 residues. Germline CDR1 reads SGHRS; CDR2 reads YFSETQ. The V and J ends lost 1 base and 0 bases respectively, with 7 bases between them. The CDR3 loop reads CASSLSPMNTEAFF. The CDR3 coding sequence is TGCGCCAGCAGCTTGAGTCCCATGAACACTGAAGCTTTCTTT. The full variable domain, completed using reference TRBV5-1 and TRBJ1-1, is KAGVTQTPRYLIKTRGQQVTLSCSPISGHRSVSWYQQTPGQGLQFLFEYFSETQRNKGNFPGRFSGRQFSNSRSEMNVSTLELGDSALYLCASSLSPMNTEAFFGQGTRLTVV.

In this sample, this clonotype turned up once. A read error is possible here, since a much larger clone lies one base away. V gene TRBV20-1 combines with J gene TRBJ1-5; 10 bases agree with TRBD1. Germline V gives CDR1 DFQATT, CDR2 SNEGSKA (reference sequence). The CDR3 has 16 amino acids. V trimming: 6 bases; J trimming: 3 bases; junction bases outside the gene matches: 11. CDR3: CSAADRDRGFNQPQHF. DNA of the CDR3: TGCAGTGCGGCCGACCGGGACAGGGGTTTCAATCAGCCCCAGCATTTT.

The table lists this clonotype with many counts. The gene calls are TRBV20-1 and TRBJ2-7; the D gene is possibly TRBD2 (6 bases). The CDR3 loop spans 13 amino acids. V was pared by 3 bases and J by 0 bases, with 9 bases between. Per germline, CDR1 DFQATT and CDR2 SNEGSKA (reference sequence). The CDR3 bases are TGCAGTGCTAGGGGGGACTCCTCCTACGAGCAGTACTTC. Residues: CSARGDSSYEQYF.

The gene calls are TRBV15 and TRBJ2-1; D may be TRBD1 or TRBD2 (5 bases each). Germline values: CDR1 LNHNV, CDR2 YYDKDF (reference sequence). The CDR3 is 13 amino acids. Trimming took 3 bases from V and 4 from J, leaving 7 bases between them. The CDR3 bases are TGTGCCACCAGCAGCGGGGCTTACAATGAGCAGTTCTTC. Translated: CATSSGAYNEQFF.

This clonotype came up a few times. This chain connects TRBV7-2 to TRBJ1-2, with TRBD1 matching 9 bases. Per the germline V gene, CDR1 is SGHTA and CDR2 is FQGNSA. V was clipped by 5 bases and J by 4 bases; unmatched bases: 8. CDR3 length: 15 amino acids. DNA of the CDR3: TGTGCCAGCAGCCCTCCGGGACAGGGAGGCTATGGCTACACCTTC. Its translation: CASSPPGQGGYGYTF.

The chain carries TRBV3-1 and TRBJ2-6, with a tentative D call TRBD1 (5 bases). Germline assignment: CDR1 LGHDT and CDR2 YNNKEL (reference sequence). V dropped 3 bases and J dropped 5 bases, with 5 bases sitting between them. The CDR3 is 13 amino acids. The CDR3 here is CASSQGRANVLTF. The CDR3, as DNA: TGTGCCAGCAGCCAGGGGCGGGCCAACGTCCTGACTTTC.

This chain connects TRBV11-2 to TRBJ2-3; TRBD2 aligns across 9 bases. This CDR3 has 16 amino acids. Germline CDR1 and CDR2: SGHAT and FQNNGV. V lost 1 base, J lost 0 bases, and 2 bases stayed unmatched. The CDR3 sequence: CASSLGLAESTDTQYF. CDR3 in DNA: TGTGCCAGCAGCTTAGGACTAGCGGAGAGCACAGATACGCAGTATTTT.

In this sample, this clonotype turned up a few times. A clone one base away is much larger, so this may be a read error. The V and J genes are TRBV11-3 and TRBJ2-5; possible D gene TRBD2, 5 bases. Trimming pared 5 bases from V and 12 bases from J, leaving 19 bases between. CDR3 length equals 13 residues. Germline V lookup: CDR1 SGHNT, CDR2 YENEEA. CDR3 sequence (DNA): TGTGCCAGCAGCGTAGGAGAGAGGCAGGAGGAGTACTTC. It translates to CASSVGERQEEYF.

This clonotype was seen more than once but under ten times. The chain couples TRBV2 to TRBJ2-5; 8 nucleotides agree with TRBD1. The CDR3 loop spans 15 amino acids. The germline V gene encodes CDR1 SNHLY and CDR2 FYNNEI. With 8 bases clipped from V and 2 bases from J, the junction kept 10 bases outside the gene matches. The CDR3 region is CASVSGGLIQETQYF. The CDR3 DNA reads TGTGCCAGCGTTTCAGGGGGCCTTATACAAGAGACCCAGTACTTC.

Written as DNA, the CDR3 is TGTGCCAGCAGTCCCCCCGGTGCGGGGGGGCCGGATGAGCAGTTCTTC. Amino acid sequence: CASSPPGAGGPDEQFF. The V gene is TRBV27, the J gene TRBJ2-1; TRBD2 matches at 9 bases. CDR1 is MNHEY and CDR2 is SMNVEV in the germline V gene (reference sequence). The junction had 13 bases not matched to a gene; V was cut back by 5 bases and J by 8 bases. The CDR3 extends over 16 amino acids.

This rearrangement joins TRBV12-3 or TRBV12-4 to TRBJ2-1; D remains unclear. The CDR3 consists of 15 residues. Deletions cut 7 bases from V and 1 base from J, with 14 bases between. The CDR3 DNA reads as TGTGCCAGCACCCAAGGGCGTATGTCCTACAATGAGCAGTTCTTC. Protein: CASTQGRMSYNEQFF.

This clonotype was observed a handful of times. The rearrangement joins TRBV12-3 or TRBV12-4 to TRBJ2-1; D possibly corresponds to TRBD2 (6 bases). The V and J ends lost 2 bases and 5 bases respectively, with 10 bases between them. The CDR3 totals 14 residues. This chain's CDR3 is CASSLFSGDNEQFF. The CDR3 DNA reads as TGTGCCAGCAGTTTATTTAGCGGAGACAATGAGCAGTTCTTC.

J is TRBJ2-4 and V is TRBV29-1; maybe TRBD1 (5 bases). Gene TRBJ2-7 matches the end of the DNA better, so the J call may be wrong. Germline loops: CDR1 SQVTM, CDR2 ANQGSEA. The CDR3 has 15 amino acids. In DNA, the CDR3 is TGCAGCGTTGGAAGCCCCGGACATGAAACCTACGAGCAGTACTTC. This codes for CSVGSPGHETYEQYF.

This chain links TRBV6-2 or TRBV6-3 with TRBJ2-7, with D possibly TRBD1 on 7 matching bases. Germline CDR1 MNHEY, CDR2 SVGEGT. V was cut by 6 bases and J by 4 bases, with 19 bases left in between. The CDR3 is 15 residues long. The CDR3 region is CASSPGGGEYYEQYF. The CDR3 DNA reads as TGTGCCAGCAGCCCCGGAGGGGGCGAATATTACGAGCAGTACTTC.

The chain couples TRBV30 to TRBJ1-4; no firm D call. The CDR3 has 11 amino acids. The V end was cut by 3 bases, the J end by 7 bases, with 6 bases between. Germline CDR1 is GTSNPN and CDR2 is SVGIG (reference sequence). As DNA, the CDR3 is TGTGCCTGGAGCCGAAGTGAAAAACTGTTTTTT. Translation: CAWSRSEKLFF.

V is TRBV19 and J is TRBJ2-7; 9 positions agree with TRBD2. CDR1 is LNHDA, CDR2 SQIVND, per germline (reference sequence). The ends lost 10 bases at V and 5 bases at J; junction bases unmatched: 3. The CDR3 has 11 amino acids. The CDR3 nucleotides are TGTGCCATTAGCGGGGGCCACGAGCAGTACTTC. Encoded protein: CAISGGHEQYF.

The CDR3 reads CASMSDPLSYEQYF. DNA for the CDR3: TGCGCCAGCATGTCAGACCCACTATCCTACGAGCAGTACTTC. The rearrangement joins TRBV5-1 to TRBJ2-7; D gene uncertain. This CDR3 contains 14 residues. The germline CDR1 and CDR2 sequences are SGHRS and YFSETQ. V was shortened by 6 bases and J by 1 base, with 14 bases between the two germline ends.

This chain uses TRBV29-1 with TRBJ2-2, with D perhaps matching TRBD1 (5 bases). The germline gives CDR1 SQVTM, CDR2 ANQGSEA. The germline V and J ends were trimmed by 8 bases and 2 bases, with 9 bases remaining between them. The CDR3 is 12 residues long. DNA of the CDR3: TGCAGCTACCAGGGTAACACCGGGGAGCTGTTTTTT. Its translation is CSYQGNTGELFF.

The rearrangement joins TRBV6-5 to TRBJ2-6; D is perhaps TRBD1 or TRBD2 (5 bases each). V lost 8 bases to trimming and J lost 0 bases, with 14 bases between them. CDR1 is MNHEY, CDR2 SVGAGI, per germline. CDR3 length equals 16 residues. Here the CDR3 reads CASGRDGTSGANVLTF. CDR3 nucleotide sequence: TGTGCCAGCGGCCGGGACGGGACCTCTGGGGCCAACGTCCTGACTTTC.

The rearrangement uses TRBV20-1 and TRBJ2-4, with a possible D match to TRBD1 (5 bases). Germline assignment: CDR1 DFQATT and CDR2 SNEGSKA (reference sequence). The CDR3 is 15 amino acids. V was pared by 1 base and J by 6 bases, with 16 bases between. The CDR3 protein is CSARGIRALGNIQYF. Here the CDR3 DNA reads TGCAGTGCTAGAGGGATCAGGGCTCTCGGAAACATTCAGTACTTC.

The genes are TRBV28 and TRBJ2-5; maybe TRBD1 (6 bases). With 0 bases removed from V and 11 bases from J, the gap between germline ends came to 16 bases. CDR1 is MDHEN and CDR2 is SYDVKM in the germline V gene. CDR3 length: 14 amino acids. CDR3 sequence reads: CASSLWDSYNEQYF. The DNA of the CDR3 is TGTGCCAGCAGTTTATGGGACAGCTACAATGAGCAGTACTTC.

The V gene is TRBV12-3 or TRBV12-4, the J gene TRBJ2-4; 7 nucleotides match TRBD1. This CDR3 comprises 13 residues. Trimming removed 5 bases from V and 9 bases from J; junction bases left unmatched: 7. CDR3 DNA: TGTGCCAGCAGTCTCGACAGGGACGGCATTCAGTACTTC. Protein: CASSLDRDGIQYF.

The CDR3 spells CATGLSGANVLTF. CDR3 DNA sequence: TGTGCCACCGGGCTTTCTGGGGCCAACGTCCTGACTTTC. The V gene is TRBV3-1, the J gene TRBJ2-6; D is uncertain. The CDR3 totals 13 residues. V was trimmed by 10 bases and J by 1 base, leaving 8 bases between them. Germline loops: CDR1 LGHDT, CDR2 YNNKEL (reference sequence).

There are a few counts of this clonotype. This chain uses TRBV4-2 with TRBJ1-1; D may be TRBD1 (6 bases). The germline V and J ends were trimmed by 0 bases and 7 bases, with 15 bases remaining between them. The V gene's germline CDR1 is LGHNA and CDR2 YNFKEQ. The CDR3 has 15 amino acids. The CDR3 reads CASSQEYRAFGEAFF. The DNA of the CDR3 is TGTGCCAGCAGCCAAGAGTACAGGGCTTTTGGTGAAGCTTTCTTT.

This clonotype was detected a few times. The V call is TRBV20-1, the J call TRBJ1-5; D ambiguous. The germline V and J ends were trimmed by 5 bases and 0 bases, with 11 bases remaining between them. The CDR3 sequence is 14 residues long. Germline loops: CDR1 DFQATT, CDR2 SNEGSKA (reference sequence). CDR3 nucleotides: TGCAGTGCTGCCGGCCAGAATAGCAATCAGCCCCAGCATTTT. Amino acid sequence: CSAAGQNSNQPQHF.